These 9 T cell receptor beta chains originate from one sample sequenced in a study of T cell responses to AZD1222 COVID-19 vaccine. The protocol was immunoSEQ multiplex PCR, while the TCRdb copy is restricted to in-frame clones and leaves out a portion. This sample has fewer than 120,000 clones, with around 80% found just once. The specimen comprised peripheral blood, sampled on day 0 of AZD1222 vaccination. The origin of the receptors is an adult in good health.

CDR3 protein: CASSATRLQETQYF. The CDR3 DNA follows: TGTGCCAGCAGTGCTACCCGACTGCAAGAGACCCAGTACTTC. This rearrangement joins TRBV2 to TRBJ2-5; the D is unclear. The germline CDR1 and CDR2 sequences are SNHLY and FYNNEI. The CDR3 runs 14 residues. Deletions cut 4 bases from V and 2 bases from J, with 11 bases between.

The rearrangement links TRBV5-1 to TRBJ1-3; no firm D call. CDR3 size: 13 residues. Deletions cut 4 bases from V and 1 base from J, with 6 bases between. Germline CDR1 is SGHRS and CDR2 is YFSETQ. CDR3 nucleotide sequence: TGCGCCAGCAGCCAAGCTTCTGGAAACACCATATATTTT. It yields the protein CASSQASGNTIYF.

This clone showed up just once. The rearrangement joins TRBV7-6 to TRBJ2-7; D assignment may be TRBD1 or TRBD2 (5 bases each). V gave up 1 base and J gave up 2 bases, with 9 bases separating them. CDR1 and CDR2 from the germline V gene are SGHVS and FNYEAQ. This CDR3 region has 14 residues. CDR3 nucleotide sequence: TGTGCCAGCAGCTTAGGGCAGGGAGCCTACGAGCAGTACTTC. This gives the protein CASSLGQGAYEQYF.

The chain employs TRBV9 and TRBJ2-3, with D tentatively TRBD1 or TRBD2 (5 bases each). The CDR3 covers 16 residues. Germline CDR1 SGDLS, CDR2 YYNGEE. Trimming pared 0 bases from V and 0 bases from J, leaving 11 bases between. DNA for the CDR3: TGTGCCAGCAGCGTAGGGGGGAACCCCAGCACAGATACGCAGTATTTT. Residues: CASSVGGNPSTDTQYF.

The chain links TRBV19 to TRBJ1-1, with D tentatively TRBD1 (6 bases). The CDR3 consists of 13 residues. The V gene lost 7 bases and the J gene lost 4 bases, with 13 bases spanning the gap. From germline, CDR1 is LNHDA and CDR2 SQIVND (reference sequence). The CDR3, as DNA: TGTGCCAGTACCACAAGGGGGGGCACTGAAGCTTTCTTT. Translating it yields CASTTRGGTEAFF.

This chain joins TRBV28 and TRBJ2-3; 7 positions match TRBD1. The junction had 15 bases not matched to a gene; V was cut back by 6 bases and J by 6 bases. CDR1 MDHEN and CDR2 SYDVKM come from the germline V gene. The CDR3 is made up of 16 amino acids. This CDR3 reads CASSRLGDSRRDTQYF. As DNA, the CDR3 is TGTGCCAGCAGCAGACTTGGGGACAGTCGTAGGGATACGCAGTATTTT.

This clone is a singleton in its sample. The genes are TRBV29-1 and TRBJ2-5; D is unresolved. Germline V gene data show CDR1 as SQVTM and CDR2 as ANQGSEA. The V and J ends lost 5 bases and 4 bases respectively, with 8 bases between them. This CDR3 spans 11 amino acids. CDR3 coding DNA: TGCAGCGTTCTGGAAGGAGAGACCCAGTACTTC. It encodes CSVLEGETQYF.

As concerns this clone: At the DNA level, this CDR3 is encoded by other sequences in the same sample as well. The chain is built from TRBV12-3 or TRBV12-4 and TRBJ1-2; 8 bases fit TRBD1. The CDR3 is 13 amino acids. V was pared by 2 bases and J by 8 bases, with 4 bases of the junction left unmatched. The CDR3 spells CASSLQGALGYTF. CDR3 coding DNA: TGTGCCAGCAGTTTACAGGGGGCGTTAGGCTACACCTTC.

The chain has TRBV7-3 and TRBJ2-1, with TRBD2 identical over 14 bases. Trimming removed 5 bases from V and 15 bases from J; junction bases left unmatched: 6. CDR3 length: 13 amino acids. Germline CDR1 is SGHTA and CDR2 is FQGTGA. CDR3: CASSVTSGGVLFF. The CDR3, as DNA: TGTGCCAGCAGCGTGACTAGCGGGGGGGTCTTGTTCTTC.